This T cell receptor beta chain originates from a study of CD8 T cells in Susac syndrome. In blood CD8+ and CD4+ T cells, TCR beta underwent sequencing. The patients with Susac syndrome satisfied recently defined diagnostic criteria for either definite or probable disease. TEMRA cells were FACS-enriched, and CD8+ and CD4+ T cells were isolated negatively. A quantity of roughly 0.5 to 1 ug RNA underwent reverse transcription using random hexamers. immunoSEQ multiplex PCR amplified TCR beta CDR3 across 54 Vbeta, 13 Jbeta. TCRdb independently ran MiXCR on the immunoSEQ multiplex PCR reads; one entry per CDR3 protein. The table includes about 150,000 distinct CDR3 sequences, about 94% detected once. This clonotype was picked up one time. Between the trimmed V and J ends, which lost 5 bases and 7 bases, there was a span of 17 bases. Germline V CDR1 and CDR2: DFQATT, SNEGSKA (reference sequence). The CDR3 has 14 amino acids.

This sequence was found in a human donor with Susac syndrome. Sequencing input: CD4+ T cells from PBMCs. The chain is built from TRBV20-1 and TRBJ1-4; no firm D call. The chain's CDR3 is CSASSGFLGEKLFF. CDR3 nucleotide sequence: TGCAGTGCTTCCTCGGGGTTCCTTGGTGAAAAACTGTTTTTT.